Following are 2 T cell receptor beta chains from one sample sequenced in a study of cytomegalovirus exposure and HLA in healthy donors. The PCR used 60 Vbeta and 13 Jbeta primers. Generated by immunoSEQ multiplex PCR, the TCRdb table keeps only in-frame clones and is missing some. Here the sample spans approximately 110,000 clones, around 70% being singletons. Sequencing was done on a sample of PBMCs. The receptors shown here come from a man under 40 in good health and CMV-seronegative.

This chain joins TRBV6-5 and TRBJ2-7; no clear D. V lost 2 bases and J lost 1, with 9 bases in between. Germline-derived CDR1 and CDR2 are MNHEY and SVGAGI. The CDR3 totals 14 residues. The CDR3 DNA is TGTGCCAGCAGTTACGTGGGCAGTTCCTACGAGCAGTACTTC. Amino acid sequence: CASSYVGSSYEQYF.

In its sample, this clone was seen once. This rearrangement joins TRBV4-2 to TRBJ2-3, with 9 bases identical to TRBD2. V shed 0 bases, J shed 0 bases, and the junction held 13 bases outside the gene matches. CDR3 length: 20 amino acids. CDR1 and CDR2 from the germline V gene are LGHNA and YNFKEQ. CDR3 bases: TGTGCCAGCAGCCAAGAAACCGTTGGGCGGGAGGGCCGGAGCACAGATACGCAGTATTTT. The encoded protein is CASSQETVGREGRSTDTQYF.